The entry below describes one T cell receptor beta chain. As yet, its antigen is unknown. The same CDR3 can be traced to other DNA sequences in this sample. The entry originates in a study of cytomegalovirus exposure and HLA in healthy donors. Looking at the study overall: When 398 donors were genotyped, about 86% of them were found to fall in the Caucasian-associated ancestry cluster. General study results and limits: Most subjects' HLA-A and HLA-B alleles were reportedly predicted from TCR beta sequences. In an earlier analysis, about 87% or about 30%: the productive usage of most TCR beta V segments.

In the PCR, 60 Vbeta and 13 Jbeta primers were used. Assay: immunoSEQ multiplex PCR; the TCRdb copy retains only in-frame clones and omits some. Reported are over 100,000 clones; the ten largest clones contain under 7%. Trimming pared 1 base from V and 2 bases from J, leaving 9 bases between. From germline, CDR1 is LGHNA and CDR2 YNFKEQ. The length of the CDR3 is 14 residues. The J gene is TRBJ2-7, the V gene TRBV4-2, with TRBD1 as a possible D gene (5 bases). This TCR derives from a man in his forties or fifties in good health and CMV-seropositive. Material: PBMCs. CDR3 sequence: CASSQGQGTYEQYF. CDR3 bases: TGTGCCAGCAGCCAAGGCCAGGGAACCTACGAGCAGTACTTC.